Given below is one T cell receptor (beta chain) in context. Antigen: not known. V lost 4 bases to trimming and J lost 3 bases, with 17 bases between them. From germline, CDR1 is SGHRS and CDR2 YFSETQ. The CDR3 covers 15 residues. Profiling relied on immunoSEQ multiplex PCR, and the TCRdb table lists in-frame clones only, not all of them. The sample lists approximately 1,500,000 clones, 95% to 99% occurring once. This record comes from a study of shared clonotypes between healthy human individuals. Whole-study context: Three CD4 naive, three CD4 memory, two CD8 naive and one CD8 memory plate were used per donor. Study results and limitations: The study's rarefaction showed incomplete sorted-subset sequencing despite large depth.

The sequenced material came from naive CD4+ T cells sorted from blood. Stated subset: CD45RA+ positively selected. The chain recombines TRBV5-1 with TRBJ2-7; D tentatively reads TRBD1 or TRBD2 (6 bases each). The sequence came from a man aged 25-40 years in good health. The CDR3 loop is CASSQLSGGGYEQYF. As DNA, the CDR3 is TGCGCCAGCAGCCAATTGTCCGGGGGCGGCTACGAGCAGTACTTC.